This T cell receptor beta chain was retrieved from a study of blood T cell repertoires in COVID-19 (TCRdb year 2020). For the wider study: Collaborator samples came from the United States, Italy and Spain and covered acute and convalescent phases of COVID-19. The material from the prospective study consisted of cDNA or gDNA derived from T cells, B-cell-depleted T cells, or PBMCs. Deeply sampled blood TCRbeta repertoires from subjects exposed to, actively infected with, or recovered from COVID-19 were included in the dataset. The repertoires were released in a freely available public database intended as a resource for research on the immune response to SARS-CoV-2. Samples were obtained from the ongoing ImmuneRACE study (first 160 participants) and from 1,254 subjects provided by 6 global collaborators. Sample metadata almost always included a de-identified subject ID, COVID-19 status, age in years and sex. Where HLA class I and class II types were available, the types were taken from metadata supplied by the sample provider, not from assay-based typing.

The V end loses 2 bases and the J end loses 3 bases, and a stretch of 14 bases separates them. For CDR1 and CDR2, the germline V gene (reference sequence) lists SGHNT and YYREEE. The CDR3 measures 15 amino acids from cysteine to phenylalanine. Only the CDR3 region is kept as DNA, spanning 45 bases read in frame from base 1. Points the paper makes about the study in general: Clinical and demographic metadata were provided uncurated, with the amount varying by source and participant.

Participants in the prospective study were aged about 18 to 100 years, lived in over 20 United States geographic areas, and enrolled through a virtual design. To assign participants to cohorts, the prospective study relied on clinical history that participants themselves reported in a screening survey and a study questionnaire. Each participant in the prospective study had whole blood, serum and a nasopharyngeal or oropharyngeal swab collected by mobile phlebotomists. Participants in the prospective study had the option to provide additional blood draws and questionnaires over a 2-month period. Before DNA extraction, blood samples from the prospective study were shipped at room temperature or frozen. The immunoSEQ Assay, a bias-controlled multiplex PCR, was used to amplify TCRbeta CDR3 regions from genomic DNA. The study's own analysis went as follows. Nucleated cell counts per sample were estimated from amplification of reference gene primers within the assay. To quantify the absolute abundance of each unique TCRbeta CDR3 rearrangement, sequence reads were collapsed and filtered. For each sample, productive Simpson clonality was calculated as the square root of Simpson's diversity index over productive rearrangements. TCRdb mirrors the immuneACCESS table, restricted to in-frame sequences. Some clones are absent from its copies; in checked studies, under half trace to an unresolved V gene, and the reason for the others is unknown. The DNA gave D and trimming, while V, J and clone size come from that table. Counted in this sample were over 200,000 clones; approximately 90% of them appeared once. The ten largest make up more than 1% of the sample.

About this clone: This clone's antigen is unknown. Base qualities are not recorded, but no much larger clone differs from it by a single base.

The V and J segments used are TRBV5-4 and TRBJ1-2; the D gene is perhaps TRBD1, from 5 matching bases. The clonotype comes from a human donor in a cohort exposed to, infected with or recovered from COVID-19 (not recorded which). The donor label of this sample is uncertain. The sequenced sample consisted of PBMCs or T cells enriched from blood (not recorded which). The CDR3 amino acid sequence is: CASSLTGTAHYGYTF. The DNA sequence reads TGTGCCAGCAGCTTAACAGGAACCGCGCACTATGGCTACACCTTC. When the CDR3 is completed using the reference TRBV5-4 and TRBJ1-2 genes on either side, the full variable domain is ETGVTQSPTHLIKTRGQQVTLRCSSQSGHNTVSWYQQALGQGPQFIFQYYREEENGRGNFPPRFSGLQFPNYSSELNVNALELDDSALYLCASSLTGTAHYGYTFGSGTRLTVV.